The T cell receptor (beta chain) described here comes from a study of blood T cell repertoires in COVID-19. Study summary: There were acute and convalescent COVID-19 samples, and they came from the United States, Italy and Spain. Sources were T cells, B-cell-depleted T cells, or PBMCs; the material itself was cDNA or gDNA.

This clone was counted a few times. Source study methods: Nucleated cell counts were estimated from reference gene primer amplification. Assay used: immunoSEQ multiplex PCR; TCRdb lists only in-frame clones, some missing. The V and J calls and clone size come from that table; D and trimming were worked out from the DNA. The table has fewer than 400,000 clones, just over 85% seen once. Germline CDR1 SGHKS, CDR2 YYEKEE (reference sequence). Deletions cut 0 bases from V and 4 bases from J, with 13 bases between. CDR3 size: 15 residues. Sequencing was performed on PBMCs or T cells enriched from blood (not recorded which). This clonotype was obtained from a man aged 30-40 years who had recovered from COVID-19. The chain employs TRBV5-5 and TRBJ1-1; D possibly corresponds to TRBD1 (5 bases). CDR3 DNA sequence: TGTGCCAGCAGCTTGGAGCCCCCAGGGTTCACTGAAGCTTTCTTT. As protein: CASSLEPPGFTEAFF. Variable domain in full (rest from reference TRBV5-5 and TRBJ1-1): DAGVTQSPTHLIKTRGQQVTLRCSPISGHKSVSWYQQVLGQGPQFIFQYYEKEERGRGNFPDRFSARQFPNYSSELNVNALLLGDSALYLCASSLEPPGFTEAFFGQGTRLTVV.